This T cell receptor beta chain was identified during a study of blood T cell repertoires in COVID-19 (dated by TCRdb to about 2020). The study in broad terms: Collaborator samples came from the United States, Italy and Spain and covered acute and convalescent phases of COVID-19. The prospective study material was composed of cDNA or gDNA derived from T cells, B-cell-depleted T cells, or PBMCs. The dataset comprised deeply sampled blood TCRbeta repertoires from subjects exposed to, actively infected with, or recovered from COVID-19. A freely available public database, intended as a resource for researchers studying the immune response to SARS-CoV-2, is where the repertoires were released. Samples came from the ongoing ImmuneRACE study (first 160 participants) plus 1,254 subjects from 6 global collaborators. A de-identified subject ID, COVID-19 status, age in years and sex were almost always included in the sample metadata. Where HLA class I and class II types were available, the types were taken from metadata supplied by the sample provider, not from assay-based typing.

Summary of the overall study and its limitations: The amount of clinical and demographic metadata varied by source and participant and was provided uncurated.

Per the germline V gene (reference sequence), LNHNV is the CDR1 and YYDKDF is the CDR2. V has 4 bases trimmed and J has 0 bases trimmed; junction bases matching no gene number 6. Counted from cysteine to phenylalanine, this CDR3 has 15 amino acids. The read is trimmed to its CDR3 DNA, 45 bases read in frame from base 1. TCRbeta CDR3 regions were amplified from genomic DNA using the immunoSEQ Assay, a bias-controlled multiplex PCR. The study's processing was this. The number of nucleated cells in each sample was estimated by amplification of reference gene primers within the assay. To quantify the absolute abundance of each unique TCRbeta CDR3 rearrangement, sequence reads were collapsed and filtered. For each sample, productive Simpson clonality was calculated as the square root of Simpson's diversity index across productive rearrangements. TCRdb obtained this table from immuneACCESS and retained in-frame rearrangements with V and J assigned. These tables miss some clones; where compared with another copy, unresolved V genes account for less than half of the shortfall, and the remainder is unexplained. That table supplies the V and J calls and clone size; D and trimming were determined from the DNA. The sample table holds fewer than 150,000 clones, of which roughly 87% were seen once. The top ten clonotypes cover more than 15% of the sample.

Enrolling through a virtual design, the prospective study's participants ranged in age from about 18 to 89 years and lived across roughly 23 United States geographic areas. In the prospective study, cohorts were assigned on the basis of participant-reported clinical history obtained from a screening survey and a study questionnaire. For ImmuneRACE Cohort 3, a participant was defined as recovered based on two consecutive negative NP/OP PCR tests, clearance by a healthcare professional, or resolution of symptoms. Mobile phlebotomists in the prospective study collected whole blood, serum and a nasopharyngeal or oropharyngeal swab from every participant. Participants in the prospective study had the option to provide additional blood draws and questionnaires over a roughly 2-month period. Prospective study blood samples were shipped either frozen or at room temperature before DNA extraction. A single count supports this clone. Its antigen is not yet known. The input lacks base qualities; no much larger clone sits a single base away.

Sequencing was carried out using PBMCs or T cells enriched from blood (not recorded which). The V gene is TRBV15 and the J gene is TRBJ2-7; 7 bases in between match TRBD2. The sequence was obtained from a man younger than 40 who had recovered from COVID-19. The CDR3 has the sequence CATSISGLSSYEQYF. The bases are TGTGCCACCAGCATCTCGGGACTAAGCTCCTACGAGCAGTACTTC.